This T cell receptor beta chain was identified during a study of cytotoxic CD8 clonotypes in ibrutinib-treated CLL. Study-wide context: Of a cohort that held around 11 relapsed/refractory and around 14 treatment-naive patients, around 17 were IGHV unmutated. The study's findings and limits: Progressing patients had sampling times that differed from those of sustained-remission patients. Researchers report that baseline clonality outpaced age-matched healthy donors and tracked circulating CD8+ T-cell counts.

This clone was picked up a small number of times. Its antigen remains unidentified. The CDR3 contains 15 residues. Between the trimmed V and J ends, which lost 3 bases and 5 bases, there was a span of 17 bases. Germline V gives CDR1 KGHSH, CDR2 LQKENI. Some clones are missing from TCRdb's copy, which holds only in-frame ones; the method was immunoSEQ multiplex PCR. Of 30,000 to 50,000 clones in the sample, approximately 67% were seen once. The chain recombines TRBV18 with TRBJ2-7; D may be TRBD1 (6 bases). The sample in question was PBMCs, obtained at disease progression, from a patient treated with ibrutinib. This clonotype was sampled from a human donor with chronic lymphocytic leukemia. The CDR3 loop is CASSPNREIGDEQYF. The CDR3 coding sequence is TGTGCCAGCTCACCCAACAGGGAAATAGGCGACGAGCAGTACTTC.